These T cell receptor beta chains were read from a single sample in a study of read filtering for tumor transcriptome and immune sequencing. TCRdb called the reads again in MiXCR, with one record for every CDR3 protein. The table lists tens of thousands of distinct CDR3 sequences, approximately 18% of them singletons. Sequencing was carried out using a population of CD138-negative cells sorted from bone marrow. The receptors derive from a donor older than 35 with multiple myeloma. CDR3s leave out the opening cysteine and the closing phenylalanine or tryptophan. A D gene is named only where the DNA matches it firmly.

j_gene,d_gene,v_gene,CDR3aa
TRBJ2-5,-,TRBV29-1,SVVLRTQETQY
TRBJ2-2,TRBD2,TRBV20-1,SASGPREGGGELF
TRBJ2-3,TRBD2,TRBV7-2,ASSYLAGSTDTQY
TRBJ2-2,TRBD1,TRBV2,ASKGQENTGELF
TRBJ2-2,TRBD2,TRBV9,ASSGWTSGNTGELF
TRBJ2-3,-,TRBV4-1,ASSQGPAADTQY
TRBJ2-7,TRBD1,TRBV5-1,ASSSRQGARKVSYEQY
TRBJ2-2,TRBD1,TRBV20-1,SASNRDTGAGELF
TRBJ2-5,-,TRBV19,ASSIRSGGTQETQY
TRBJ2-7,TRBD1,TRBV5-5,ASSLAGQYSYEQY
TRBJ1-1,-,TRBV5-1,ASSFGGGMNTEAF
TRBJ1-1,TRBD1,TRBV20-1,SARDPTGDTEAF
TRBJ1-5,-,TRBV2,ASGRAHNQPQH
TRBJ1-1,-,TRBV3-1,ASTKGGTTEAF
TRBJ2-4,-,TRBV4-2,ASSQVWDWPNIQY
TRBJ1-1,TRBD1,TRBV10-2,ASSEPGHRGRLTEAF
TRBJ2-1,-,TRBV5-5,ASSLEGVRNEQF
TRBJ2-1,-,TRBV7-9,ASSPGPSYNEQF
TRBJ1-4,-,TRBV12-3/TRBV12-4,ASSQGAVGSEKLF
TRBJ2-1,TRBD2,TRBV30,AWSKGLAVSDEQF
TRBJ2-5,TRBD1,TRBV20-1,SARTGTAGQETQY
TRBJ2-5,-,TRBV21-1,ASSKALQGTQETQY